This TCR beta chain appears in the sequencing data of a study of shared clonotypes between healthy human individuals. Note on this clone: Its antigen is still unknown.

Findings and limits, study-wide: Generally, naive subsets (rather than memory subsets) showed larger estimated richness.

Assay used: immunoSEQ multiplex PCR; TCRdb lists only in-frame clones, some missing. The sample lists about 1.5 million clones, under 99% occurring once. The sequenced sample was naive CD4+ T cells sorted from blood. Regarding subset: CD45RA+ positively selected. The sequence was obtained from a man aged 25-45 years in good health.

The CDR3 loop is CASSFGTSGRSNEQFF. In DNA form, the CDR3 reads TGCGCCAGCAGCTTTGGGACTAGCGGGAGGTCGAATGAGCAGTTCTTC. The genes are TRBV5-1 and TRBJ2-1; 15 bases line up with TRBD2. CDR3 length: 16 residues. V lost 2 bases, J lost 7 bases, and 4 bases stayed unmatched. Germline CDR1 SGHRS, CDR2 YFSETQ.